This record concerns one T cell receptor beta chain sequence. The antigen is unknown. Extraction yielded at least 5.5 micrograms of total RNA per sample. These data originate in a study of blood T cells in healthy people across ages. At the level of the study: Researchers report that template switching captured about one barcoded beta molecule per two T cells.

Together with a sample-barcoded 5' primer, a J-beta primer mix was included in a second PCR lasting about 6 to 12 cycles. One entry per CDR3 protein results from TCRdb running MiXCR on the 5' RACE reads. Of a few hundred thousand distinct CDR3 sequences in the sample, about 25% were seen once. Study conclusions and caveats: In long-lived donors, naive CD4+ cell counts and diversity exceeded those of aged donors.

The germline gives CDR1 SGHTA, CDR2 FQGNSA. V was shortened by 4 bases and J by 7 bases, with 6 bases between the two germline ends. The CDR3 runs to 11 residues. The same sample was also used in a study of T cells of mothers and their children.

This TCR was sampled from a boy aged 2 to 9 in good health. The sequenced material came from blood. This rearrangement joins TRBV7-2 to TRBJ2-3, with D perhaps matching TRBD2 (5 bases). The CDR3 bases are TGTGCCAGCAGCTCGGGGAATACGCAGTATTTT. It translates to CASSSGNTQYF.